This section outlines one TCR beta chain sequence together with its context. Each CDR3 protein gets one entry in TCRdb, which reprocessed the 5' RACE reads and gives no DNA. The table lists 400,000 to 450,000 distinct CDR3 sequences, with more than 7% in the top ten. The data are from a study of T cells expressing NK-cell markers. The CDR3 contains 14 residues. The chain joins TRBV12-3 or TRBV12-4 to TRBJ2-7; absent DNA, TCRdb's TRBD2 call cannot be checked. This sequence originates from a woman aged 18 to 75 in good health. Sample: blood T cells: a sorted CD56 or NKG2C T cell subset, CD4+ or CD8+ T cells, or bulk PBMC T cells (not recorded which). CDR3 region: CASSTGLAEYEQYF.